The 32 T cell receptor beta chains in this list originate from one sample, sequenced in a study of blood T cell repertoires in COVID-19. The assay was immunoSEQ multiplex PCR, and TCRdb's table has in-frame clones only and misses some. The sample gives fewer than 150,000 clones, 85% to 90% of which show up once; around 0.81% is in the top ten. The material sequenced was peripheral blood. Receptor source: a woman aged 45-65 years with active or convalescent COVID-19.

This rearrangement joins TRBV7-2 to TRBJ2-7, with D possibly TRBD2 on 5 matching bases. This CDR3 is 15 amino acids long. Trimming took off 5 bases at V and 2 bases at J, with 16 bases between the two ends. Per the germline V gene, CDR1 is SGHTA and CDR2 is FQGNSA. Written as DNA, the CDR3 is TGTGCCAGCAGCCCATCGGGAAGTCTCACCTACGAGCAGTACTTC. It encodes CASSPSGSLTYEQYF.

The chain recombines TRBV28 with TRBJ2-7; D call uncertain. Trimming took 6 bases from V and 2 from J, leaving 8 bases between them. Germline values: CDR1 MDHEN, CDR2 SYDVKM. The CDR3 loop spans 12 amino acids. The DNA of the CDR3 is TGTGCCAGCAGGCGACTGGCCTACGAGCAGTACTTC. Translated: CASRRLAYEQYF.

The rearrangement uses TRBV6-1 and TRBJ2-7; 16 bases align to TRBD2. The CDR3 is made up of 18 amino acids. J lost 2 bases, V lost 0 bases, and 4 bases had no gene match. Per the germline V gene, CDR1 is MNHNS and CDR2 is SASEGT. The DNA for the CDR3 is TGTGCCAGCAGTGAAGCGCTTGGGACTAGCGGGAGGGCCTACGAGCAGTACTTC. This encodes CASSEALGTSGRAYEQYF.

The rearrangement uses TRBV7-2 and TRBJ2-7; TRBD1 aligns across 9 bases. The V gene end was trimmed by 1 base and the J gene end by 5 bases; junction bases not matched to a gene: 6. The CDR3 runs to 15 residues. Per the germline V gene, CDR1 is SGHTA and CDR2 is FQGNSA. The CDR3, as DNA: TGTGCCAGCAGCTTAGTGGGGACAGGGTTCCACGAGCAGTACTTC. Protein sequence: CASSLVGTGFHEQYF. Together with reference TRBV7-2 and TRBJ2-7, the CDR3 gives the full variable domain: GAGVSQSPSNKVTEKGKDVELRCDPISGHTALYWYRQSLGQGLEFLIYFQGNSAPDKSGLPSDRFSAERTGGSVSTLTIQRTQQEDSAVYLCASSLVGTGFHEQYFGPGTRLTVT.

This clone has only one observation. The chain couples TRBV3-1 (or the pseudogene TRBV3-2) to TRBJ1-6; 9 positions match TRBD1. This CDR3 contains 15 residues. CDR1 LGHDT and CDR2 YNNKEL come from the germline V gene (reference sequence). V trimming: 3 bases; J trimming: 4 bases; junction bases outside the gene matches: 1. The CDR3: CASSQDRGYNSPLHF. In DNA, the CDR3 is TGTGCCAGCAGCCAGGACAGGGGATATAATTCACCCCTCCACTTT.

The chain combines TRBV7-6 with TRBJ2-1; a weak D match, TRBD2 (6 bases). Trimming removed 5 bases from V and 0 bases from J, with 14 bases in between. The CDR3 is 16 amino acids. Looked up from germline, CDR1 is SGHVS and CDR2 is FNYEAQ. In DNA, the CDR3 is TGTGCCAGCAGCCGGGGGACTTCAAACTCCTACAATGAGCAGTTCTTC. Translated, it gives CASSRGTSNSYNEQFF. Variable domain in full (rest from reference TRBV7-6 and TRBJ2-1): GAGVSQSPRYKVTKRGQDVALRCDPISGHVSLYWYRQALGQGPEFLTYFNYEAQQDKSGLPNDRFSAERPEGSISTLTIQRTEQRDSAMYRCASSRGTSNSYNEQFFGPGTRLTVL.

The J gene is TRBJ2-5, the V gene TRBV24-1; 8 bases map to TRBD1. Per the germline V gene, CDR1 is KGHDR and CDR2 is SFDVKD. The CDR3 extends over 16 amino acids. Trimming removed 3 bases from V and 5 bases from J; junction bases left unmatched: 10. DNA for the CDR3: TGTGCCACCAGTGATACGGGGACAGGCTTAAGGGAGACCCAGTACTTC. Encoded protein: CATSDTGTGLRETQYF.

V is TRBV7-9 and J is TRBJ2-7; 10 bases align to TRBD2. The germline gives CDR1 SEHNR, CDR2 FQNEAQ (reference sequence). This CDR3 is built from 19 residues. V gave up 1 base and J gave up 2 bases; unmatched junction bases: 14. CDR3 sequence (DNA): TGTGCCAGCAGCTTAGTGCGGGCTAGCGGGAGATTTTCCCCCTACGAGCAGTACTTC. This codes for CASSLVRASGRFSPYEQYF.

The chain combines TRBV7-3 with TRBJ2-7; 9 bases fit TRBD1. The CDR3 consists of 15 residues. Looked up from germline, CDR1 is SGHTA and CDR2 is FQGTGA. V was clipped by 2 bases and J by 0 bases; unmatched bases: 2. The CDR3 nucleotides are TGTGCCAGCAGCTTAGGGACAGGGCTCTCCTACGAGCAGTACTTC. This translates into CASSLGTGLSYEQYF.

The chain couples TRBV7-2 to TRBJ2-3; TRBD1 agrees at 8 bases. Per germline, CDR1 SGHTA and CDR2 FQGNSA. There are 16 residues in the CDR3. The V gene end was trimmed by 1 base and the J gene end by 6 bases; junction bases not matched to a gene: 9. As DNA, the CDR3 is TGTGCCAGCAGCTTAGGGACAGGGTACATCGGGGATACGCAGTATTTT. Protein sequence: CASSLGTGYIGDTQYF.

V and J are TRBV28 and TRBJ1-4; 11 nucleotides line up with TRBD1. The V gene's germline CDR1 is MDHEN and CDR2 SYDVKM. V dropped 3 bases and J dropped 7; count of bases not matched to a gene: 7. This CDR3 comprises 16 residues. This chain's CDR3 is CASSLDRGHRREKLFF. In DNA form, the CDR3 reads TGTGCCAGCAGTTTGGACAGGGGGCACAGGCGTGAAAAACTGTTTTTT.

The V gene is TRBV7-9, the J gene TRBJ2-2; D remains unclear. The length of the CDR3 is 14 residues. V was clipped by 3 bases and J by 1 base, with 6 bases between them. The germline V gene encodes CDR1 SEHNR and CDR2 FQNEAQ (reference sequence). CDR3 nucleotides: TGTGCCAGCAGCTTTGGAGAGAACACCGGGGAGCTGTTTTTT. As protein: CASSFGENTGELFF.

V gene TRBV7-8 combines with J gene TRBJ1-4; TRBD1 might be the D (6 bases). This CDR3 comprises 17 residues. The germline V and J ends were trimmed by 1 base and 0 bases, with 12 bases remaining between them. CDR1 and CDR2 from the germline V gene are SGHVS and FQNEAQ. DNA of the CDR3: TGTGCCAGCAGCTTAGAATTTAGGACAGCAACTAATGAAAAACTGTTTTTT. Translating gives CASSLEFRTATNEKLFF.

J is TRBJ1-6 and V is TRBV6-5; 7 bases match TRBD1. The CDR3 has 14 amino acids. Germline lookup yields CDR1 MNHEY and CDR2 SVGAGI. The trim removed 11 bases at V and 2 bases at J, leaving 6 bases unmatched. CDR3 loop: CAANRGPYNSPLHF. The DNA for the CDR3 is TGTGCCGCTAACAGGGGCCCCTATAATTCACCCCTCCACTTT.

The chain uses TRBV7-9 and TRBJ2-1; TRBD1 matches at 8 bases. The CDR3 consists of 16 residues. Per germline, CDR1 SEHNR and CDR2 FQNEAQ (reference sequence). J was trimmed by 3 bases and V by 5 bases; bases with no gene match: 9. In DNA, the CDR3 is TGTGCCAGCAGCCAGGACAGGGCGCGACTCTACAATGAGCAGTTCTTC. Translated: CASSQDRARLYNEQFF.

J is TRBJ1-3 and V is TRBV11-2; no clear D. This CDR3 spans 15 amino acids. The ends were cut back, 0 bases at V and 0 bases at J, with 6 bases in the middle. From germline, CDR1 is SGHAT and CDR2 FQNNGV. The CDR3 loop reads CASSLDSLSGNTIYF. In DNA form, the CDR3 reads TGTGCCAGCAGCTTAGATTCACTCTCTGGAAACACCATATATTTT.

J is TRBJ2-3 and V is TRBV6-5, with D perhaps TRBD1 (6 bases). CDR1 and CDR2 (germline): MNHEY, SVGAGI. This CDR3 contains 13 residues. The ends were cut back, 0 bases at V and 5 bases at J, with 6 bases in the middle. The CDR3 loop is CASSYSRGDTQYF. The CDR3, as DNA: TGTGCCAGCAGTTACTCCAGGGGAGATACGCAGTATTTT.

V and J are TRBV7-2 and TRBJ2-1, with D possibly matching TRBD2 (6 bases). Deletions cut 1 base from V and 6 bases from J, with 13 bases between. CDR3 size: 15 residues. Germline V gene lookup returns CDR1 SGHTA and CDR2 FQGNSA. CDR3 in DNA: TGTGCCAGCAGCTTAGTGCGCGGGGAAAGCAATGAGCAGTTCTTC. It specifies CASSLVRGESNEQFF.

This clone was counted between two and nine times. The rearrangement uses TRBV6-4 and TRBJ2-7; TRBD2 matches at 7 bases. Trimming at V came to 10 bases and at J to 2 bases, leaving 8 bases not matched to a gene. Germline lookup yields CDR1 MRHNA and CDR2 SNTAGT. This CDR3 comprises 13 residues. The CDR3 is CATPGEGPYEQYF. The CDR3 region has the DNA TGTGCCACCCCCGGGGAGGGCCCCTACGAGCAGTACTTC.

The genes are TRBV6-5 and TRBJ1-5, with D unclear. The CDR3 is made up of 13 amino acids. CDR1 and CDR2 from the germline V gene are MNHEY and SVGAGI. V lost 6 bases and J 5 bases, leaving 11 bases between the germline ends. The CDR3 loop reads CASRENGDQPQHF. The CDR3 region has the DNA TGTGCCAGCAGGGAGAACGGTGATCAGCCCCAGCATTTT.

This clone has a handful of counts. The rearrangement uses TRBV7-2 and TRBJ1-1; the D is unclear. The CDR3 sequence is 13 residues long. Germline V gene data show CDR1 as SGHTA and CDR2 as FQGNSA. The V and J ends lost 0 bases and 5 bases respectively, with 7 bases between them. The DNA of the CDR3 is TGTGCCAGCAGCTTAGCGAGTGAGACTGAAGCTTTCTTT. As protein: CASSLASETEAFF.

This chain links TRBV6-6 with TRBJ2-1, with TRBD2 identical over 7 bases. The CDR3 is 14 amino acids. The V gene's germline CDR1 is MNHNY and CDR2 SVGAGI (reference sequence). J gave up 7 bases and V 2 bases, and 5 bases lay outside the gene matches. The CDR3 DNA reads as TGTGCCAGCAGTTACCAGCGGGGACGGAATGAGCAGTTCTTC. Translation gives CASSYQRGRNEQFF.

J is TRBJ1-1 and V is TRBV6-5; a possible D gene is TRBD1 (6 bases). V was cut by 6 bases and J by 1 base, with 12 bases left in between. Per germline, CDR1 MNHEY and CDR2 SVGAGI. The CDR3 runs 14 residues. CDR3 nucleotides: TGTGCCAGCAGCCCCTCCAGGGGGAACACTGAAGCTTTCTTT. Its protein product is CASSPSRGNTEAFF.

The genes are TRBV7-9 and TRBJ2-1; D unclear. Deletions cut 2 bases from V and 5 bases from J, with 7 bases between. The germline V gene has CDR1 SEHNR and CDR2 FQNEAQ (reference sequence). This CDR3 has 13 amino acids. The CDR3 nucleotides read TGTGCCAGCAGCTTATTTGCGAACAATGAGCAGTTCTTC. Translation: CASSLFANNEQFF.

This clone turned up a few times. The junction does not match germline at one end; this may be a read error. The chain is built from TRBV10-3 and TRBJ1-2; 7 nucleotides align to TRBD1. The length of the CDR3 is 14 residues. CDR1 is ENHRY, CDR2 SYGVKD, per germline. CDR3 sequence (DNA): TGTGCCATCAGTGAGTCGATAGACGGGACCGGGACAGCCTTC. This encodes CAISESIDGTGTAF.

Of note for this clone: Germline and junction disagree at one end, which may indicate a read error. The DNA of the CDR3 is TGTGCCAGCACTTTAAATATTAATGAAAAACTGTTTTTT. Its translation: CASTLNINEKLFF. J is TRBJ1-4 and V is TRBV28, with unresolved D. The CDR3 loop spans 13 amino acids. Germline V gene lookup returns CDR1 MDHEN and CDR2 SYDVKM.

This clone came up once. The chain combines TRBV5-1 with TRBJ2-7, with D possibly matching TRBD1 (6 bases). Germline CDR1 is SGHRS and CDR2 is YFSETQ. Between the trimmed V and J ends, which lost 2 bases and 2 bases, there was a span of 11 bases. The CDR3 totals 14 residues. The CDR3 sequence is CASSFDRSPYEQYF. The CDR3 nucleotides are TGCGCCAGCAGCTTCGACAGGAGCCCCTACGAGCAGTACTTC. Full variable domain (remainder filled in from reference TRBV5-1 and TRBJ2-7): KAGVTQTPRYLIKTRGQQVTLSCSPISGHRSVSWYQQTPGQGLQFLFEYFSETQRNKGNFPGRFSGRQFSNSRSEMNVSTLELGDSALYLCASSFDRSPYEQYFGPGTRLTVT.

The chain links TRBV27 to TRBJ2-3; TRBD2 matches at 11 bases. This CDR3 is built from 15 residues. V dropped 5 bases and J dropped 4; count of bases not matched to a gene: 5. The germline gives CDR1 MNHEY, CDR2 SMNVEV (reference sequence). The CDR3 sequence: CASSLGLAVPDTQYF. CDR3 DNA sequence: TGTGCCAGCAGTCTGGGACTAGCGGTCCCAGATACGCAGTATTTT.

The chain combines TRBV29-1 with TRBJ2-2; tentative D call: TRBD2 (6 bases). This CDR3 has 17 amino acids. V gave up 4 bases and J gave up 3 bases, with 21 bases separating them. Germline V gene lookup returns CDR1 SQVTM and CDR2 ANQGSEA. The CDR3 reads CSVGGASELSYTGELFF. CDR3 nucleotide sequence: TGCAGCGTTGGTGGGGCTAGCGAATTATCGTACACCGGGGAGCTGTTTTTT.

This clone appeared a single time. The chain employs TRBV27 and TRBJ2-7; D is unclear. Germline-derived CDR1 and CDR2 are MNHEY and SMNVEV (reference sequence). The V end was cut by 5 bases, the J end by 5 bases, with 7 bases between. This CDR3 is built from 11 residues. The CDR3 DNA sequence: TGTGCCAGCAGTCCACACGACGAGCAGTACTTC. Translation: CASSPHDEQYF.

The gene calls are TRBV27 and TRBJ2-1, with a possible D match to TRBD1 (6 bases). CDR1 and CDR2 (germline): MNHEY, SMNVEV (reference sequence). Deletions cut 5 bases from V and 5 bases from J, with 10 bases between. CDR3 size: 13 residues. The CDR3 DNA is TGTGCCAGCAGTCTCGGGACACACAATGAGCAGTTCTTC. This translates into CASSLGTHNEQFF.

The chain carries TRBV5-4 and TRBJ1-1, with D tentatively TRBD1 (6 bases). CDR3 length: 16 residues. CDR1 is SGHNT and CDR2 is YYREEE in the germline V gene (reference sequence). Trimming stripped 0 bases from V and 7 bases from J, with 19 bases between. The CDR3 spells CASSLGSATSGVEAFF. DNA for the CDR3: TGTGCCAGCAGCTTGGGATCGGCTACGTCAGGGGTTGAAGCTTTCTTT.